The clone carrying this TCR beta chain was detected only a few times. The antigen remains unidentified. Other nucleotide sequences from this sample produce the same CDR3. CDR3 size: 11 residues. In germline, CDR1 is LGHDT, CDR2 YNNKEL (reference sequence). The V end was cut by 4 bases, the J end by 4 bases, with 1 base between. The method was immunoSEQ multiplex PCR; TCRdb's version includes in-frame clones alone and lacks a portion of them. The sample contains about 69,000 clones, under 85% of which appear only once. Antigen-specific CD4+ T cells were first expanded with viral peptide pools by the ViraFEST assay and only then sequenced. CD4+ T cell isolation took place after 10 days of culture. The cohort was immunized with two doses of either the BNT162b2 or mRNA-1273 vaccine. These data originate in a study of vaccination effects on CD4 cells after COVID-19. The overall study: It was a median of 72 days after the second dose that post-vaccine samples were obtained.

Source: CD4+ T cells from PBMCs cultured with HCoV-OC43 spike peptides, taken after COVID-19 vaccination. Subset: HCoV-OC43 spike overlapping peptide pool stimulation. This sequence originates from a human donor who received a COVID-19 vaccine. The rearrangement links TRBV3-1 (or the pseudogene TRBV3-2) to TRBJ2-2, with D unclear. This chain's CDR3 is CASSRTGELFF. CDR3 bases: TGTGCCAGCAGCCGCACCGGGGAGCTGTTTTTT.